These 26 T cell receptor beta chains originate from one sample sequenced in a study of cytomegalovirus exposure and HLA in healthy donors. This PCR relied on a set of 60 Vbeta primers and 13 Jbeta primers. The protocol was immunoSEQ multiplex PCR, while the TCRdb copy is restricted to in-frame clones and leaves out a portion. The table includes 150,000 to 200,000 clones, around 82% detected once. Sequenced sample: PBMCs. These receptors all stem from a boy aged 5-17 years in good health and CMV-seronegative.

V and J are TRBV11-1 and TRBJ2-7, with a weak D call TRBD2 (6 bases). CDR3 length equals 15 residues. V was shortened by 0 bases and J by 4 bases, with 13 bases between the two germline ends. Germline-derived CDR1 and CDR2 are SGHAT and FQDESV (reference sequence). The CDR3 DNA follows: TGTGCCAGCAGCTTAGCGGGGGGACCCTTATACGAGCAGTACTTC. This sequence encodes CASSLAGGPLYEQYF.

DNA for the CDR3: TGTGCCAGCAGTTACTCGACGGCGGTTCTAAGGGAGCAGTACTTC. Translated: CASSYSTAVLREQYF. The chain carries TRBV6-5 and TRBJ2-7; D remains unclear. The CDR3 spans 15 residues. V was shortened by 0 bases and J by 7 bases, with 16 bases between the two germline ends. The V gene's germline CDR1 is MNHEY and CDR2 SVGAGI.

Only one count was recorded for this clone. The V gene is TRBV4-1, the J gene TRBJ2-5; 7 bases map to TRBD1. The J call is uncertain, as TRBJ2-7 better fits the DNA end. Germline V gene sequence: CDR1 MGHRA, CDR2 YSYEKL. The CDR3 runs 18 residues. CDR3 DNA sequence: TGCGCCAGCAGCCAACTAATCTACGGGCGGACAGGAGACTACGAGCAGTACTTC. Translating gives CASSQLIYGRTGDYEQYF.

This clone was picked up a small number of times. The chain has TRBV6-1 and TRBJ1-2; 7 positions agree with TRBD1. Germline V gene lookup returns CDR1 MNHNS and CDR2 SASEGT. This CDR3 has 13 residues. Trimming cost V 7 bases and J 3 bases; bases outside gene matches: 5. The CDR3 sequence is CASTSGTDYGYTF. In DNA, the CDR3 is TGTGCCAGCACGTCCGGGACAGACTATGGCTACACCTTC.

This clone was seen more than once but under ten times. The chain carries TRBV7-2 and TRBJ2-1; D remains ambiguous. Per the germline V gene, CDR1 is SGHTA and CDR2 is FQGNSA. The CDR3 is made up of 16 amino acids. Trimming removed 4 bases from V and 3 bases from J, with 16 bases in between. The CDR3 here is CASSSLPLSGYNEQFF. The CDR3 DNA follows: TGTGCCAGCAGCTCCCTACCCCTATCGGGCTACAATGAGCAGTTCTTC. Filled out from reference TRBV7-2 and TRBJ2-1, the complete variable domain reads GAGVSQSPSNKVTEKGKDVELRCDPISGHTALYWYRQSLGQGLEFLIYFQGNSAPDKSGLPSDRFSAERTGGSVSTLTIQRTQQEDSAVYLCASSSLPLSGYNEQFFGPGTRLTVL.

In its sample, this clone was seen once. The chain uses TRBV29-1 and TRBJ2-3, with TRBD1 as a possible D gene (5 bases). From germline, CDR1 is SQVTM and CDR2 ANQGSEA. CDR3 size: 14 residues. V was cut by 7 bases and J by 4 bases, with 18 bases left in between. This chain's CDR3 is CSGYIRVGADTQYF. CDR3 bases: TGCAGCGGATATATCAGGGTTGGAGCAGATACGCAGTATTTT.

Remarks on this clone: The germline gene is not matched at one end of the junction; a read error may be the cause. CDR3 in amino acids: CASSLTGSTDTQYF. CDR3 DNA: TGCGCCAGCAGTCTAACAGGGAGCACCGATACGCAGTATTTT. The rearrangement uses TRBV23-1 and TRBJ2-3; D might be TRBD1 (6 bases). TRBV23-1 is filed as an ORF, its function uncertain. The CDR3 spans 14 residues.

The CDR3 loop is CAWRKTGQYEQYF. CDR3 DNA: TGTGCCTGGAGGAAGACAGGACAGTACGAGCAGTACTTC. The chain joins TRBV30 to TRBJ2-7; maybe TRBD1 (6 bases). Per germline, CDR1 GTSNPN and CDR2 SVGIG (reference sequence). The V end lost 3 bases, the J end lost 4 bases, and 13 bases lay between the germline ends. There are 13 residues in the CDR3.

The J gene is TRBJ2-3, the V gene TRBV28, with 11 bases lining up with TRBD2. The CDR3 has 20 amino acids. Germline CDR1 and CDR2: MDHEN and SYDVKM. J gave up 1 base and V 4 bases, and 16 bases lay outside the gene matches. CDR3 region: CASSSEVGTSGLHRTDTQYF. DNA of the CDR3: TGTGCCAGCAGTTCCGAGGTCGGGACTAGCGGCCTACACCGCACAGATACGCAGTATTTT.

This sequence joins TRBV2 and TRBJ2-1; weak D call: TRBD2 (5 bases). CDR1 SNHLY and CDR2 FYNNEI come from the germline V gene. The CDR3 runs to 14 residues. Between the trimmed V and J ends, which lost 3 bases and 2 bases, there was a span of 8 bases. In DNA, the CDR3 is TGTGCCAGCAGTGAGAGGGTGGCCTACAATGAGCAGTTCTTC. The encoded protein is CASSERVAYNEQFF.

This chain links TRBV29-1 with TRBJ2-7, with D possibly TRBD1 on 6 matching bases. The CDR3 is 15 residues long. Trimming left V 0 bases short and J 1 base short, with 13 bases between. Germline V lookup: CDR1 SQVTM, CDR2 ANQGSEA. The CDR3 region is CSVEDPAGASYEQYF. The CDR3 nucleotides are TGCAGCGTTGAAGATCCCGCAGGGGCATCCTACGAGCAGTACTTC.

The chain has TRBV6-6 and TRBJ1-2; 7 nucleotides agree with TRBD1. V lost 6 bases to trimming and J lost 4 bases; unmatched junction nucleotides: 2. This CDR3 contains 12 residues. Germline assignment: CDR1 MNHNY and CDR2 SVGAGI (reference sequence). The CDR3 coding sequence is TGTGCCAGCAGCCGGGACAGCTATGGCTACACCTTC. Its translation is CASSRDSYGYTF.

The V and J genes are TRBV10-3 and TRBJ2-6, with 8 bases fitting TRBD2. Per germline, CDR1 ENHRY and CDR2 SYGVKD. The CDR3 is 16 amino acids. J gave up 0 bases and V 10 bases, and 8 bases lay outside the gene matches. The CDR3 sequence is CATRAGAHSGANVLTF. CDR3 coding DNA: TGTGCCACGAGAGCGGGAGCCCACTCTGGGGCCAACGTCCTGACTTTC.

This clone is a singleton in its sample. The chain links TRBV30 to TRBJ1-2; TRBD1 matches 8 bases. The length of the CDR3 is 12 residues. J gave up 8 bases and V 4 bases, and 6 bases lay outside the gene matches. Germline CDR1 GTSNPN, CDR2 SVGIG (reference sequence). CDR3 DNA sequence: TGTGCCTGGACTCAGGGGGCGCGAGGCTACACCTTC. Translated, it gives CAWTQGARGYTF.

The V call is TRBV27, the J call TRBJ2-7; a weak D match, TRBD2 (5 bases). Germline CDR1 and CDR2: MNHEY and SMNVEV (reference sequence). The CDR3 contains 16 residues. The germline V and J ends were trimmed by 4 bases and 1 base, with 17 bases remaining between them. CDR3 loop: CASSSEWAGGSYEQYF. The CDR3 nucleotides are TGTGCCAGCAGTTCAGAGTGGGCGGGCGGTTCCTACGAGCAGTACTTC.

The DNA for the CDR3 is TGTGCCAGCAGGTTTGCTAGCGGGAGCGTTCCCCACAATGAGCAGTTCTTC. Protein sequence: CASRFASGSVPHNEQFF. The chain joins TRBV11-2 to TRBJ2-1, with TRBD2 matching over 10 bases. Trimming removed 6 bases from V and 5 bases from J; junction bases left unmatched: 13. The CDR3 consists of 17 residues. Germline CDR1 reads SGHAT; CDR2 reads FQNNGV.

This chain uses TRBV11-2 with TRBJ2-3, with 12 bases matching TRBD2. CDR3 length: 17 amino acids. The V gene end was trimmed by 5 bases and the J gene end by 2 bases; junction bases not matched to a gene: 8. Germline V lookup: CDR1 SGHAT, CDR2 FQNNGV. This CDR3 reads CASSPRLAGDYTDTQYF. For the CDR3, the DNA is TGTGCCAGCAGCCCCAGACTAGCGGGGGATTACACAGATACGCAGTATTTT.

The V call is TRBV4-3, the J call TRBJ2-1; possible D gene TRBD2, 5 bases. The CDR3 consists of 14 residues. The germline V gene encodes CDR1 LGHNA and CDR2 YSLEER. Trimming removed 0 bases at V and 6 bases at J, with 9 bases between. Here the CDR3 DNA reads TGCGCCAGCAGCCAAGACGGGAAGCCCAATGAGCAGTTCTTC. Protein product: CASSQDGKPNEQFF.

This clone occurred once. V gene TRBV7-8 combines with J gene TRBJ2-7, with 10 bases matching TRBD1. This CDR3 is built from 15 residues. Germline values: CDR1 SGHVS, CDR2 FQNEAQ. V lost 5 bases and J lost 6; bases outside the gene matches: 10. For the CDR3, the DNA is TGTGCCAGCAGCAGCTCCGGGACAGGGGTCGGCGAGCAGTACTTC. Protein product: CASSSSGTGVGEQYF.

The chain uses TRBV4-1 and TRBJ1-5; the D gene is possibly TRBD1 (6 bases). This CDR3 spans 15 amino acids. Trimming shortened V by 0 bases and J by 5 bases, and 11 bases separated the two germline ends. Germline loops: CDR1 MGHRA, CDR2 YSYEKL. The CDR3 sequence is CASSQDGGADQPQHF. DNA for the CDR3: TGCGCCAGCAGCCAAGATGGGGGGGCGGATCAGCCCCAGCATTTT.

The gene calls are TRBV9 and TRBJ2-7; possible D gene TRBD1, 6 bases. CDR1 and CDR2 from the germline V gene are SGDLS and YYNGEE. V was trimmed by 4 bases and J by 6 bases, leaving 11 bases between them. The CDR3 is 12 residues long. DNA of the CDR3: TGTGCCAGCAGCCCTACAGGGCTCGAGCAGTACTTC. Translation gives CASSPTGLEQYF.

This clone was seen just once. V and J are TRBV6-1 and TRBJ1-5; D is unclear. Per germline, CDR1 MNHNS and CDR2 SASEGT. The CDR3 sequence is 15 residues long. V lost 2 bases and J lost 1, with 9 bases in between. The CDR3 DNA follows: TGTGCCAGCAGTGAATCGGGGAAGAGCAATCAGCCCCAGCATTTT. This sequence encodes CASSESGKSNQPQHF.

This clone was recorded only once. The J gene is TRBJ1-3, the V gene TRBV5-4, with D unclear. The germline V gene has CDR1 SGHNT and CDR2 YYREEE (reference sequence). V lost 4 bases to trimming and J lost 0 bases, with 14 bases between them. This CDR3 contains 16 residues. CDR3 sequence: CASSPEVASSGNTIYF. As DNA, the CDR3 is TGTGCCAGCAGCCCGGAGGTGGCTAGCTCTGGAAACACCATATATTTT.

The chain carries TRBV4-3 and TRBJ2-1; tentatively, D is TRBD2 (5 bases). This CDR3 region has 14 residues. The V end lost 5 bases, the J end lost 7 bases, and 15 bases lay between the germline ends. Germline V gene data show CDR1 as LGHNA and CDR2 as YSLEER. CDR3 region: CASSFKLEGNEQFF. In DNA, the CDR3 is TGCGCCAGCAGCTTCAAACTAGAAGGGAATGAGCAGTTCTTC.

This clone was found once. CDR3 amino acids: CASRSKTSGSLYEQYF. The CDR3 nucleotides are TGTGCCAGCAGATCGAAGACTAGCGGGAGCCTCTACGAGCAGTACTTC. J is TRBJ2-7 and V is TRBV2; 12 bases fit TRBD2. This CDR3 comprises 16 residues. The germline V gene encodes CDR1 SNHLY and CDR2 FYNNEI. V lost 6 bases to trimming and J lost 3 bases; unmatched junction nucleotides: 9.

The chain couples TRBV7-8 to TRBJ1-2, with 9 bases matching TRBD1. CDR1 is SGHVS and CDR2 is FQNEAQ in the germline V gene. This CDR3 contains 13 residues. After removal of 3 bases from V and 8 bases from J, the junction contained 4 bases not matched to a gene. The CDR3 loop reads CASSLDRGDGYTF. The CDR3 nucleotides read TGTGCCAGCAGCTTGGACAGGGGCGACGGCTACACCTTC.